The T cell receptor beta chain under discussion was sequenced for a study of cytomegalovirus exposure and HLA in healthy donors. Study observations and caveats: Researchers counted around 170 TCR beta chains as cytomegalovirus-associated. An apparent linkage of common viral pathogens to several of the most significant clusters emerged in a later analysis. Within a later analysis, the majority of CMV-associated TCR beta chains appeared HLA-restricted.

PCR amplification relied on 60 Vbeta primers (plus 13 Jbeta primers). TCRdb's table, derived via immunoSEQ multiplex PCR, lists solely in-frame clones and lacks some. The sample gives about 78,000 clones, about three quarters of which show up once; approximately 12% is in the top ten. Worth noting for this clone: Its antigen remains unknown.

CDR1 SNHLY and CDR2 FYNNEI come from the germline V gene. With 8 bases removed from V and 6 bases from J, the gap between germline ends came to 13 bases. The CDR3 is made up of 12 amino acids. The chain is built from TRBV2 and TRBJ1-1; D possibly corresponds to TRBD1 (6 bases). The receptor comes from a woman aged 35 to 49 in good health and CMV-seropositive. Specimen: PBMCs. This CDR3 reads CASQRDIAEAFF. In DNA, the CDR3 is TGTGCCAGCCAGAGGGACATTGCTGAAGCTTTCTTT.